This TCR beta chain came from a study of blood T cell repertoires in COVID-19. Study-level background: Collection of acute and convalescent COVID-19 samples took place in the United States, Italy and Spain.

Per the original methods: Reference gene primers were amplified, and this amplification served to estimate nucleated cell counts. Assay used: immunoSEQ multiplex PCR; TCRdb lists only in-frame clones, some missing. From that table come the V and J calls and clone size; the DNA was used to work out D and trimming. The repertoire consists of roughly 400,000 clones, with roughly nine tenths occurring once and the leading ten covering more than 0.95%. Trimming took 8 bases from V and 9 from J; bases not matched to a gene: 4. This CDR3 contains 11 residues. CDR1 is MDHEN, CDR2 SYDVKM, per germline. Ages ranged from about 18 to 89 years, with residence in more than 20 US areas. Which cohort a participant joined came from the clinical history participants gave.

The material sequenced was PBMCs or T cells enriched from blood (not recorded which). The chain uses TRBV28 and TRBJ2-1; 7 bases match TRBD1. The source of this sequence is a man aged 25 to 40 who had recovered from COVID-19. CDR3 region: CASARGIEQFF. The CDR3 coding sequence is TGTGCCAGCGCCAGGGGGATTGAGCAGTTCTTC.